Sequencing of this T cell receptor (beta chain) was carried out in a study of lymphopenia after photon versus proton radiotherapy. Germline V gives CDR1 SGHTA, CDR2 FQGTGA. Trimming shortened V by 3 bases and J by 2 bases, and 13 bases separated the two germline ends. This CDR3 has 15 amino acids. The assay was immunoSEQ multiplex PCR, and TCRdb's table has in-frame clones only and misses some. The table records some 64,000 clones, roughly 87% of them present only once. Sequenced material: peripheral blood, taken from a patient treated with proton-based radiotherapy. The receptor comes from an elderly man with esophageal cancer. The rearrangement joins TRBV7-3 to TRBJ2-5; D perhaps matches TRBD2 (5 bases). This CDR3 is CASSFRGNEQETQYF. The CDR3 coding sequence is TGTGCCAGCAGCTTTCGAGGGAATGAGCAAGAGACCCAGTACTTC.